The rows below give T cell receptor beta chains drawn from one sample of a study of T cells after yellow fever vaccination. TCRdb passed the 5' RACE reads through MiXCR, listing each CDR3 protein once. The sample lists under 600,000 distinct CDR3 sequences, roughly 14% seen once, with 11% to 15% in the top ten. Sequencing used PBMCs, obtained on the day of the yellow fever booster vaccination. The receptors come from a man aged 25 to 40 who received the YFV17D yellow fever vaccine. The CDR3 runs from the conserved cysteine through the conserved F or W. Each record gives: J gene, D gene, clone size, V gene, CDR3 DNA, CDR3 protein. A D gene is named only where the DNA matches it firmly. Part of the rows lack a size; the others show once, few, many or a class for expanded clones.

>TRBJ2-2|.|.|TRBV13
TGTGCCAGCAGCTTAGGATTGGACGAGAACACCGGGGAGCTGTTTTTT
CASSLGLDENTGELFF
>TRBJ1-1|TRBD1|few|TRBV7-9
TGTGCCAGCGCAACGACGGGGACAGGCGAAGCTTTCTTT
CASATTGTGEAFF
>TRBJ1-6|TRBD1|few|TRBV30
TGTGCCTGGAATCAAGACAGGGGGAATTCACCCCTCCACTTT
CAWNQDRGNSPLHF
>TRBJ2-2|.|few|TRBV9
TGTGCCAGCAGCACCTCCCAAGTGGACAGATCCACCGGGGAGCTGTTTTTT
CASSTSQVDRSTGELFF
>TRBJ2-7|.|.|TRBV20-1
TGCAGTGCCCCGCGCCTCCATATCTACGAGCAGTACTTC
CSAPRLHIYEQYF
>TRBJ2-7|.|.|TRBV3-1
TGTGCCAGCAAGAAGGACCCTTATGGAGGGGAGCAGTACTTC
CASKKDPYGGEQYF
>TRBJ2-4|.|few|TRBV20-1
TGCAGTGTACCGAGGGGTTCCCCAAACATTCAGTACTTC
CSVPRGSPNIQYF
>TRBJ2-2|.|few|TRBV29-1
TGCAGCGTTCGTGGGTCCGGCACCGGGGAGCTGTTTTTT
CSVRGSGTGELFF
>TRBJ1-1|TRBD1|.|TRBV10-1
TGCGCCAGCAGGGAGGGGGCGCAAGCTTTCTTT
CASREGAQAFF
>TRBJ2-1|TRBD2|few|TRBV7-8
TGTGCCAGCAGCTTAGTGAGGCTAGCGGGAGTCGCGGGGTTCAATGAGCAGTTCTTC
CASSLVRLAGVAGFNEQFF
>TRBJ1-2|.|many|TRBV30
TGTGCCTGGGGGACGCCCGGCTATGGCTACACCTTC
CAWGTPGYGYTF